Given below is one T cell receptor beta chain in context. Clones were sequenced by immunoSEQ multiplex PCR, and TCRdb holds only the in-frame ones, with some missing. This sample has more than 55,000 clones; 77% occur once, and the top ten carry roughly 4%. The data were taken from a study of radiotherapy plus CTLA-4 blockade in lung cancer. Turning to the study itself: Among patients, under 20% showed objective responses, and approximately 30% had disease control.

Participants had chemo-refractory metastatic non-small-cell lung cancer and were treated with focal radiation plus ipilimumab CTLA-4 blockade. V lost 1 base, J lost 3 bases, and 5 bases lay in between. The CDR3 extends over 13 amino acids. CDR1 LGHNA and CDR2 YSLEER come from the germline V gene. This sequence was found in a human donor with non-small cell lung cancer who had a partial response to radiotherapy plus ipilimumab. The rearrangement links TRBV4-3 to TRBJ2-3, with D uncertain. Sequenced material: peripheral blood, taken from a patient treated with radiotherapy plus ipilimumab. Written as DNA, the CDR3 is TGCGCCAGCAGCCAAGCCTATACAGATACGCAGTATTTT. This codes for CASSQAYTDTQYF.